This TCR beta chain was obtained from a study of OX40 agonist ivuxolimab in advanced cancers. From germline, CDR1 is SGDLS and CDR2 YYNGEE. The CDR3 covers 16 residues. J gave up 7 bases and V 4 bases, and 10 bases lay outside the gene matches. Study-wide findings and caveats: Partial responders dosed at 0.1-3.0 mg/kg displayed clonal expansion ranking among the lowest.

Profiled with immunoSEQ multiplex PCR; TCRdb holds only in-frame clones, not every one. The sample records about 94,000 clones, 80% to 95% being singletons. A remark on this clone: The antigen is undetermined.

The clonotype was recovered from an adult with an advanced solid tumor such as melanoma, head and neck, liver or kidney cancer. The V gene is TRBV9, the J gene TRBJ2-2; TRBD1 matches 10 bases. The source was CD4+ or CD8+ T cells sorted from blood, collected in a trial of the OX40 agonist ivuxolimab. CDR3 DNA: TGTGCCAGCAGCCTAGGTGGAGACAGGGGGCGCGGGGAGCTGTTTTTT. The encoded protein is CASSLGGDRGRGELFF.